This T cell receptor (beta chain) stems from a study of T cells in Graves' hyperthyroidism and ophthalmopathy. Study outcomes and limitations: A 13 V-J signature model discriminated ophthalmopathy versus stable hyperthyroidism. Most thyroid-expanded clonotypes above 0.001 were also found in blood.

The V gene lost 3 bases and the J gene lost 6 bases, with 9 bases spanning the gap. This CDR3 spans 12 amino acids. This clonotype was observed once. Its antigen is unknown. RNA transcripts were the template for amplifying TCR beta CDR3 regions. The TCR CDR3 was amplified in a first-round RT-PCR using the HTBI primer set. MiXCR was run by TCRdb on the multiplex PCR reads, yielding one entry per CDR3 protein. The sample has hundreds of thousands of distinct CDR3 sequences; 38% are singletons. The chain carries TRBV12-3 or TRBV12-4 and TRBJ2-7; no reliable D call. Sequences were obtained from blood. This sequence originates from a man aged 18 to 29 with Graves' hyperthyroidism. CDR3 nucleotide sequence: TGTGCCAGCAGTTTGCATGGGCTCGAGCAGTACTTC. This gives the protein CASSLHGLEQYF.